The sequence of this T cell receptor beta chain was determined in a study of metastatic and nonmetastatic thyroid tumors. Overall study context: Malignant thyroid and benign thyroid patients provided blood and tumor or nodule tissue whose repertoires were compared.

Many counts were recorded for this clone. Its antigen remains unknown. In the authors' workflow: Variation in CDR3 across clinicopathological groups served as the basis for constructing a distant-metastasis classifier in papillary thyroid cancer. TCRdb redid the clone calls on the PCR reads using MiXCR. Clone size and V and J calls follow TCRdb, not the original study. The sample carries about 45,000 clones, 4% recorded once. The study's findings and limits: The study reportedly found significantly higher TCR beta diversity in malignant thyroid tumors than benign nodules, in blood and tumor.

Nobody among the patients had been given any treatment before thyroid surgery. In germline, CDR1 is SGHRS, CDR2 YFSETQ. V gave up 0 bases and J gave up 4 bases; unmatched junction bases: 3. This CDR3 has 15 amino acids. The sample was blood. This sequence originates from a female donor with papillary thyroid cancer or a benign thyroid nodule (not recorded which). Some clones in this sample may be carry-over from other donors' samples. The chain employs TRBV5-1 and TRBJ2-3; 9 bases are shared with TRBD2. The CDR3 reads CASSLVLAGADTQYF. The CDR3 DNA is TGCGCCAGCAGCTTGGTACTAGCGGGCGCAGATACGCAGTATTTT.